Sequencing of this TCR beta chain was carried out in a study of blood T cell repertoires in COVID-19. Overall study context: Collection of acute and convalescent COVID-19 samples took place in the United States, Italy and Spain. T cells, B-cell-depleted T cells, or PBMCs provided the cDNA or gDNA that served as material.

Per the original methods: Estimates of nucleated cell counts were drawn from the amplification of reference gene primers. TCRdb's copy holds only in-frame clones and misses some; the assay was immunoSEQ multiplex PCR. V, J and clone size derive from that table, while D and trimming were established from the DNA sequence. The top ten clones hold over 10% of a sample with around 100,000 clones, over 75% of them seen once. Germline V gene data show CDR1 as ENHRY and CDR2 as SYGVKD. The V and J ends lost 7 bases and 2 bases, in that order; junction bases with no gene match: 4. The CDR3 consists of 13 residues.

The TCR comes from a human donor in a cohort sampled during active or convalescent COVID-19. The sequenced sample was peripheral blood. The chain uses TRBV10-3 and TRBJ1-1; 7 bases align to TRBD1. The CDR3: CAIKGQTNTEAFF. In nucleotides, the CDR3 is TGTGCCATCAAGGGACAGACAAACACTGAAGCTTTCTTT.